This T cell receptor beta chain stems from a study of monozygotic twins with inflammatory bowel disease. Overall study findings and caveats: Healthy twins showed more clonotype sharing with others than IBD patients, especially patients with disease activity. No one strong IBD-associated signal or clonotype was supported. Healthy co-twins showed greater TCRbeta diversity (inverse Simpson) than IBD patients.

A template switching step added UMIs, each with a 6-nucleotide sample barcode. From the 5' RACE reads, TCRdb lists one entry per CDR3 protein and no DNA. Its clone listing holds fewer than 150,000 distinct CDR3 sequences. Details on this clonotype: Its antigen is as yet unknown.

The CDR3 is 15 residues long. CDR1 and CDR2 from the germline V gene are SGHVS and FQNEAQ. The rearrangement links TRBV7-8 to TRBJ2-2; the D gene TCRdb calls, TRBD1, cannot be checked with no DNA. The source of this sequence is a human donor with ulcerative colitis or Crohn's disease, or a healthy co-twin of an affected twin (not recorded which). The specimen was blood. CDR3 region: CASSGQGARIGELFF.